The sequence of this T cell receptor beta chain was determined in a study of long-term antiretroviral therapy in people with HIV. For this clone: Its antigen is still unknown.

The V gene's germline CDR1 is WNHNN and CDR2 SYGVQD (reference sequence). The CDR3 has 19 residues. V was cut by 3 bases and J by 3 bases, with 24 bases left in between. Study results and limitations: Among HIV repertoires, CDR3 length ranges were narrower than those of controls.

Assay version v3.0 of immunoSEQ was used, and it was run at survey level. Sequencing used immunoSEQ multiplex PCR; TCRdb keeps in-frame clones, though not all of them. The sample shows about 26,000 clones, roughly four fifths of them seen only once. The source material was unsorted PBMCs, sampled 2.9 years after starting antiretroviral therapy. The genes are TRBV10-1 and TRBJ1-5; weak D call: TRBD1 (6 bases). The receptor was isolated from a man aged 45 to 65 with HIV. As DNA, the CDR3 is TGCGCCAGCAGTGACCGAACGGGGGGGGGCTCGTCGACCAATCAGCCCCAGCATTTT. Its protein product is CASSDRTGGGSSTNQPQHF.